What follows are 21 T cell receptor beta chains derived from one specimen sequenced in a study of blood T cell repertoires in COVID-19. Libraries were prepared by immunoSEQ multiplex PCR; TCRdb keeps only in-frame clonotypes and omits some of them. In the table there are just over 350,000 clones, 80% to 90% of which are singletons. Sequencing was carried out using peripheral blood. These receptors were taken from a woman aged 55 to 70 with COVID-19, enrolled during active disease.

The chain links TRBV7-3 to TRBJ2-3; TRBD2 might be the D (5 bases). V was shortened by 3 bases and J by 4 bases, with 5 bases between the two germline ends. CDR3 length equals 12 residues. Germline V lookup: CDR1 SGHTA, CDR2 FQGTGA. The CDR3 bases are TGTGCCAGCAGCTTGGAGGCAGATACGCAGTATTTT. Translating gives CASSLEADTQYF.

The chain is built from TRBV29-1 and TRBJ1-1; a possible D gene is TRBD1 (6 bases). V gave up 4 bases and J gave up 4 bases, with 16 bases separating them. Germline values: CDR1 SQVTM, CDR2 ANQGSEA. The CDR3 covers 14 residues. This CDR3 is CSVVWPGAGTEAFF. In nucleotides, the CDR3 is TGCAGCGTTGTTTGGCCAGGGGCGGGCACTGAAGCTTTCTTT.

This chain links TRBV7-3 with TRBJ2-7, with 10 positions matching TRBD1. This CDR3 is built from 15 residues. Trimming cost V 5 bases and J 7 bases; bases outside gene matches: 11. From germline, CDR1 is SGHTA and CDR2 FQGTGA. This chain's CDR3 is CASSRRTGGMGEQYF. The CDR3 DNA reads TGTGCCAGCAGCCGCCGGACAGGGGGAATGGGTGAGCAGTACTTC.

V and J are TRBV5-1 and TRBJ1-2; D not resolved. This CDR3 comprises 14 residues. V lost 0 bases and J lost 4, with 10 bases in between. From germline, CDR1 is SGHRS and CDR2 YFSETQ. CDR3 residues: CASSLEATTYGYTF. The DNA of the CDR3 is TGCGCCAGCAGCTTGGAGGCGACAACCTATGGCTACACCTTC.

The chain's CDR3 is CASSVAPRTSGGSNEQFF. CDR3 nucleotide sequence: TGTGCCAGCAGCGTAGCTCCAAGGACTAGCGGGGGGAGCAATGAGCAGTTCTTC. The rearrangement links TRBV9 to TRBJ2-1; the match to TRBD2 covers 14 bases. Trimming removed 0 bases from V and 6 bases from J; junction bases left unmatched: 8. Germline CDR1 reads SGDLS; CDR2 reads YYNGEE. This CDR3 is 18 amino acids long.

On this clone: A much larger clone sits a single nucleotide away, making a read error possible. The V gene is TRBV7-2, the J gene TRBJ2-5, with D possibly TRBD2 on 6 matching bases. The germline CDR1 and CDR2 sequences are SGHTA and FQGNSA. There are 16 residues in the CDR3. Trimming took off 4 bases at V and 6 bases at J, with 21 bases between the two ends. The CDR3 region is CASSSTGGDGQKTQYF. CDR3 DNA sequence: TGTGCCAGCAGCTCGACGGGCGGGGATGGCCAGAAGACCCAGTACTTC.

V is TRBV9 and J is TRBJ1-1; a possible D gene is TRBD1 (6 bases). Germline assignment: CDR1 SGDLS and CDR2 YYNGEE. The CDR3 totals 16 residues. V was shortened by 3 bases and J by 0 bases, with 15 bases between the two germline ends. CDR3 residues: CASSASDRTLNTEAFF. The CDR3, as DNA: TGTGCCAGCAGCGCGTCAGACAGGACTCTGAACACTGAAGCTTTCTTT.

This clone showed up just once. V and J are TRBV5-5 and TRBJ2-3; 8 nucleotides align to TRBD2. The germline V gene encodes CDR1 SGHKS and CDR2 YYEKEE (reference sequence). CDR3 length: 16 residues. Trimming cost V 2 bases and J 2 bases; bases outside gene matches: 7. CDR3 in DNA: TGTGCCAGCAGCTTACATGGCGGGGGGCTCACAGATACGCAGTATTTT. It translates to CASSLHGGGLTDTQYF.

CDR3 region: CSASGQGGPSPLHF. For the CDR3, the DNA is TGCAGTGCTAGTGGTCAGGGGGGACCCTCACCCCTCCACTTT. The chain recombines TRBV20-1 with TRBJ1-6; 7 bases align to TRBD1. V lost 3 bases to trimming and J lost 10 bases; unmatched junction nucleotides: 9. Germline V gene sequence: CDR1 DFQATT, CDR2 SNEGSKA (reference sequence). The CDR3 is made up of 14 amino acids.

The rearrangement uses TRBV23-1 and TRBJ2-1, with D maybe TRBD2 (5 bases). TRBV23-1 is placed among ORFs of uncertain function. V shed 2 bases and J shed 5 bases, with 19 bases lying between them. This CDR3 has 17 amino acids. In nucleotides, the CDR3 is TGCGCCAGCAGTCAAGGTAGAGTTAGCGAATCGGACAATGAGCAGTTCTTC. Amino acids: CASSQGRVSESDNEQFF.

J is TRBJ2-7 and V is TRBV9; 9 nucleotides agree with TRBD1. Looked up from germline, CDR1 is SGDLS and CDR2 is YYNGEE. Trimming at V came to 8 bases and at J to 1 base, leaving 7 bases not matched to a gene. The CDR3 is made up of 14 amino acids. The CDR3 DNA reads TGTGCCAGTTTAGGACAGGGGATATCCTACGAGCAGTACTTC. Translated, it gives CASLGQGISYEQYF.

Here the CDR3 DNA reads TGTGCCAGCTGTAGCGGGGGGGCCCCAGAGACCCAGTACTTC. Translating gives CASCSGGAPETQYF. The rearrangement uses TRBV2 and TRBJ2-5; 11 nucleotides align to TRBD2. With V trimmed by 8 bases and J by 4 bases, 6 bases remained unmatched. In germline, CDR1 is SNHLY, CDR2 FYNNEI. CDR3 size: 14 residues.

This clone has only one observation. This sequence joins TRBV18 and TRBJ1-3, with D hard to call. V gave up 6 bases and J gave up 0 bases, with 12 bases separating them. Germline-derived CDR1 and CDR2 are KGHSH and LQKENI. CDR3 length equals 15 residues. CDR3 nucleotides: TGTGCCAGCTCGGAGAGCGTGAGCTCTGGAAACACCATATATTTT. This translates into CASSESVSSGNTIYF. The variable domain in full, with the rest retrieved from reference TRBV18 and TRBJ1-3, is NAGVMQNPRHLVRRRGQEARLRCSPMKGHSHVYWYRQLPEEGLKFMVYLQKENIIDESGMPKERFSAEFPKEGPSILRIQQVVRGDSAAYFCASSESVSSGNTIYFGEGSWLTVV.

The gene calls are TRBV5-1 and TRBJ1-1; D not resolved. The V end was cut by 1 base, the J end by 0 bases, with 10 bases between. Germline V lookup: CDR1 SGHRS, CDR2 YFSETQ. The CDR3 is made up of 15 amino acids. The CDR3 is CASSLSTVVNTEAFF. The CDR3 nucleotides are TGCGCCAGCAGCTTGAGTACCGTAGTGAACACTGAAGCTTTCTTT.

The chain has TRBV29-1 and TRBJ2-1; 8 nucleotides align to TRBD2. The CDR3 loop spans 13 amino acids. CDR1 is SQVTM and CDR2 is ANQGSEA in the germline V gene. V was clipped by 8 bases and J by 2 bases; unmatched bases: 5. The CDR3 bases are TGCAGCTCTCGGGAGGGAACCTACAATGAGCAGTTCTTC. Protein sequence: CSSREGTYNEQFF.

This clone was observed once. The chain joins TRBV9 to TRBJ2-6, with 9 nucleotides matching TRBD1. The germline V gene has CDR1 SGDLS and CDR2 YYNGEE. V shed 3 bases, J shed 0 bases, and the junction held 7 bases outside the gene matches. The CDR3 covers 18 residues. The CDR3, as DNA: TGTGCCAGCAGCGACAGGGGGCGATCCCCCTCTGGGGCCAACGTCCTGACTTTC. Translated: CASSDRGRSPSGANVLTF.

The V gene is TRBV2, the J gene TRBJ2-3; TRBD1 matches 8 bases. CDR3 length: 18 residues. V shed 2 bases, J shed 0 bases, and the junction held 10 bases outside the gene matches. CDR1 and CDR2 from the germline V gene are SNHLY and FYNNEI. The CDR3 loop is CASSEPSRTGKSTDTQYF. Written as DNA, the CDR3 is TGTGCCAGCAGTGAACCCTCCCGGACAGGGAAGAGCACAGATACGCAGTATTTT.

The chain employs TRBV6-5 and TRBJ1-2; tentatively, D is TRBD1 (6 bases). The CDR3 is 14 residues long. Looked up from germline, CDR1 is MNHEY and CDR2 is SVGAGI. Trimming shortened V by 6 bases and J by 3 bases, and 14 bases separated the two germline ends. CDR3 sequence (DNA): TGTGCCAGCAGCATGGGGGCTGAGGACTATGGCTACACCTTC. This translates into CASSMGAEDYGYTF.

This clone is a singleton in its sample. This chain connects TRBV3-1 (or the pseudogene TRBV3-2) to TRBJ2-3, with 7 bases aligning to TRBD2. The CDR3 contains 15 residues. With 0 bases clipped from V and 9 bases from J, the junction kept 9 bases outside the gene matches. The germline CDR1 and CDR2 sequences are LGHDT and YNNKEL (reference sequence). CDR3 in DNA: TGTGCCAGCAGCCAAGATTCTCAGGGAGGGCGGACGCAGTATTTT. Residues: CASSQDSQGGRTQYF.

The rearrangement links TRBV7-2 to TRBJ2-3, with D perhaps matching TRBD2 (6 bases). This CDR3 region has 14 residues. Germline V lookup: CDR1 SGHTA, CDR2 FQGNSA. V was shortened by 1 base and J by 5 bases, with 10 bases between the two germline ends. The CDR3 here is CASSLGTTRDTQYF. The CDR3 DNA reads TGTGCCAGCAGCTTAGGGACTACCCGAGATACGCAGTATTTT.

This chain's CDR3 is CASRLGGQAIYEQYF. The CDR3 bases are TGTGCCAGCCGGCTGGGGGGACAGGCTATCTACGAGCAGTACTTC. The V and J genes are TRBV11-1 and TRBJ2-7, with 8 nucleotides matching TRBD1. CDR3 length: 15 amino acids. The germline V gene encodes CDR1 SGHAT and CDR2 FQDESV (reference sequence). The J segment lost 3 bases and the V segment lost 8 bases, leaving 12 bases of the junction unmatched.